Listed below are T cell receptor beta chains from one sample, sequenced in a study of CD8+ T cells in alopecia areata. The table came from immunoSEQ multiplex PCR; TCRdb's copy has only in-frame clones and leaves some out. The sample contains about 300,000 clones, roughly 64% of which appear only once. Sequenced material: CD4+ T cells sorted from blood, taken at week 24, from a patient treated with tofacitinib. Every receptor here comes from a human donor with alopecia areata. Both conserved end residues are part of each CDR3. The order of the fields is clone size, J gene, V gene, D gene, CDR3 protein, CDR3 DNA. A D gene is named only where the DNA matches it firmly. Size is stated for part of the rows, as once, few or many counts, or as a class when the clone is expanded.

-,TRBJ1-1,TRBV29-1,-,CSGSGSGERNTEAFF,TGCAGCGGGTCCGGTTCAGGGGAAAGAAACACTGAAGCTTTCTTT
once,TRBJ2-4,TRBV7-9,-,CASSLGGKNIQYF,TGTGCCAGCAGCTTAGGAGGCAAAAACATTCAGTACTTC
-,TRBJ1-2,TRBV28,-,CASSPQNYGYTF,TGTGCCAGCAGTCCTCAGAACTATGGCTACACCTTC
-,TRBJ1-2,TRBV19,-,CASSTGPTSLYGYTF,TGTGCCAGTAGTACGGGACCGACTTCCCTCTATGGCTACACCTTC
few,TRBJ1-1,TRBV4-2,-,CASSPDMNTEAFF,TGTGCCAGCAGCCCCGACATGAACACTGAAGCTTTCTTT
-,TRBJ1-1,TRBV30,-,CAWSVLPEAFF,TGTGCCTGGAGTGTATTACCTGAAGCTTTCTTT
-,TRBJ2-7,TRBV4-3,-,CASSQEVAGAGPREQYF,TGCGCCAGCAGCCAAGAGGTAGCAGGGGCGGGGCCGCGGGAGCAGTACTTC
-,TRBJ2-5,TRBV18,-,CASSWGAEETQYF,TGTGCCAGCTCATGGGGGGCCGAAGAGACCCAGTACTTC
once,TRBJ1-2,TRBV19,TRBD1,CASRGGQAAHYGYTF,TGTGCCAGTAGGGGAGGACAGGCCGCTCACTATGGCTACACCTTC
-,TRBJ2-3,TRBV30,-,CARTPTGTSTDTQYF,TGTGCCCGGACCCCCACAGGAACTAGCACAGATACGCAGTATTTT
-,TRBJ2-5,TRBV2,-,CASSERRETQYF,TGTGCCAGCAGTGAAAGAAGGGAGACCCAGTACTTC
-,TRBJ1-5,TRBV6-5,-,CASSYSPFGPQHF,TGTGCCAGCAGTTACTCGCCGTTCGGGCCCCAGCATTTT
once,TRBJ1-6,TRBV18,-,CASSPLGSSYNSPLHF,TGTGCCAGCTCACCACTGGGGAGCTCCTATAATTCACCCCTCCACTTT
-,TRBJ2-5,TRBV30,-,CAWRPEGILQETQYF,TGTGCCTGGAGGCCGGAGGGAATTCTACAAGAGACCCAGTACTTC
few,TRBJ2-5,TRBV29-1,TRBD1,CSVADRGETQYF,TGCAGCGTTGCCGACAGGGGAGAGACCCAGTACTTC
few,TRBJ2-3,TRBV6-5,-,CASSYPRSTSTDTQYF,TGTGCCAGCAGTTACCCGAGATCCACCAGCACAGATACGCAGTATTTT
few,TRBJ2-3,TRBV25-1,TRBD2,CASSGGVSTDTQYF,TGTGCCAGCTCGGGAGGGGTGAGCACAGATACGCAGTATTTT
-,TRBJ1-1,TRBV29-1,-,CSVGNTEAFF,TGCAGCGTTGGGAACACTGAAGCTTTCTTT
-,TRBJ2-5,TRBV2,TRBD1,CASSRGIGETQYF,TGTGCCAGCAGCAGGGGGATCGGAGAGACCCAGTACTTC
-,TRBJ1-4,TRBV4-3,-,CASSQARGSRGEKLFF,TGCGCCAGCAGCCAAGCGAGAGGCTCACGGGGGGAAAAACTGTTTTTT
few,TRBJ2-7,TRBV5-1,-,CASSLNRESPYEQYF,TGCGCCAGCAGCCTAAACAGGGAGAGTCCCTACGAGCAGTACTTC
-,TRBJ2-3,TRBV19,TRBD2,CATRPTSGGADTQYF,TGTGCCACCAGACCGACTAGCGGGGGGGCAGATACGCAGTATTTT
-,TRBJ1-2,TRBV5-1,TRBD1,CASAGTGDGYTF,TGCGCCAGCGCGGGGACAGGGGACGGCTACACCTTC
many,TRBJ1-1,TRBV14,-,CASSQEIQGKAFF,TGTGCCAGCAGCCAAGAAATCCAGGGAAAAGCTTTCTTT
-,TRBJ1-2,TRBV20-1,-,CSASLGGYTF,TGCAGTGCTAGTTTGGGTGGCTACACCTTC
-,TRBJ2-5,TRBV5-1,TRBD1,CASKGVSTGEETQYF,TGCGCCAGCAAGGGGGTGTCGACAGGGGAGGAGACCCAGTACTTC
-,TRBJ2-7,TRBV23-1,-,CASSQSRTQIYEQYF,TGCGCCAGCAGTCAATCGCGGACCCAAATCTACGAGCAGTACTTC
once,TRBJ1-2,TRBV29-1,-,CSVVPGYTF,TGCAGCGTTGTTCCTGGCTACACCTTC
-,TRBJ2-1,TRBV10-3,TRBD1,CAISERTGSGEQFF,TGTGCCATCAGTGAGCGGACAGGTTCGGGTGAGCAGTTCTTC
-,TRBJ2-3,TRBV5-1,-,CASSLEGSPPDTQYF,TGCGCCAGCAGCTTAGAGGGGTCTCCCCCAGATACGCAGTATTTT
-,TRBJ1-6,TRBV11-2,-,CASSLDRGPLHF,TGTGCCAGCAGCTTAGACCGGGGGCCCCTCCACTTT
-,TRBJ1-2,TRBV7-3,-,CASSPTPDKTYGYTF,TGTGCCAGCAGCCCCACGCCGGACAAGACCTATGGCTACACCTTC
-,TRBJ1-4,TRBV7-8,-,CASSPREGPTTTNEKLFF,TGTGCCAGCAGCCCACGGGAGGGGCCTACTACAACTAATGAAAAACTGTTTTTT
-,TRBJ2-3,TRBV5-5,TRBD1,CASSVGQGLGTDTQYF,TGTGCCAGCAGCGTCGGACAGGGGTTGGGCACAGATACGCAGTATTTT
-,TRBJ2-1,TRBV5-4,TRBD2,CASSPSGGAAYNEQFF,TGTGCCAGCAGTCCTAGCGGGGGGGCGGCCTACAATGAGCAGTTCTTC
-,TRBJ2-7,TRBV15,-,CATRQGDRRLKEQYF,TGTGCCACCAGGCAAGGGGACCGTCGGTTGAAAGAGCAGTACTTC
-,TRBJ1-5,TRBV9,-,CASSVEASPDQPQHF,TGTGCCAGCAGCGTAGAGGCCAGCCCTGATCAGCCCCAGCATTTT
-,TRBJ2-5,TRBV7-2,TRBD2,CASSLAGGGAPETQYF,TGTGCCAGCAGCTTAGCAGGCGGGGGGGCCCCAGAGACCCAGTACTTC
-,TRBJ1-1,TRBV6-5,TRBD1,CASSPNDRVTEAFF,TGTGCCAGCAGTCCCAATGACAGGGTCACTGAAGCTTTCTTT
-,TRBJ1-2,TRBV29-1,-,CSVLMAQGYGYTF,TGCAGCGTTTTGATGGCTCAAGGCTATGGCTACACCTTC
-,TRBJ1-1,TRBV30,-,CAWTLGAGTEAFF,TGTGCCTGGACATTAGGTGCGGGAACTGAAGCTTTCTTT